A single sample gave rise to the 12 T cell receptor beta chains below, sequenced in a study of PD-1 blockade in classical Hodgkin lymphoma. Autologous stem cell transplantation was followed by relapse in every patient, and brentuximab vedotin exposure varied. The protocol was immunoSEQ multiplex PCR, while the TCRdb copy is restricted to in-frame clones and leaves out a portion. The sample records 2,000 to 3,000 clones, 50% to 75% being singletons. Source: peripheral blood mononuclear cells (PBMCs), taken at baseline. These receptors were taken from a human donor with classical Hodgkin lymphoma.

This chain connects TRBV6-5 to TRBJ1-2; no clear D. The CDR3 is 13 residues long. The V gene's germline CDR1 is MNHEY and CDR2 SVGAGI. V was cut by 4 bases and J by 7 bases, with 13 bases left in between. CDR3 coding DNA: TGTGCCAGCAGTTCGCCGGCCGGCCTTGGCTACACCTTC. Translation: CASSSPAGLGYTF.

This clone is termed large. Other DNA sequences in the sample encode the same CDR3. The chain has TRBV25-1 and TRBJ2-5; D is uncertain. The CDR3 loop spans 10 amino acids. V lost 8 bases to trimming and J lost 2 bases, with 3 bases between them. Germline V gives CDR1 MGHDK, CDR2 SYGVNS. The CDR3 sequence is CASGQETQYF. In DNA form, the CDR3 reads TGTGCCAGCGGTCAAGAGACCCAGTACTTC.

This clone is labeled medium-sized (0.01 to 0.1%). The rearrangement links TRBV5-6 to TRBJ2-1, with 7 bases fitting TRBD1. This CDR3 is 12 amino acids long. Germline V CDR1 and CDR2: SGHDT, YYEEEE. Trimming cost V 4 bases and J 6 bases; bases outside gene matches: 1. The CDR3 sequence: CASSRDSNEQFF. The CDR3 DNA reads as TGTGCCAGCAGCCGGGACAGCAATGAGCAGTTCTTC.

The chain carries TRBV4-3 and TRBJ1-4; D is ambiguous. V lost 3 bases, J lost 4 bases, and 18 bases lay in between. In germline, CDR1 is LGHNA, CDR2 YSLEER. This CDR3 has 17 amino acids. This CDR3 reads CASSQGNSQNYNEKLFF. The CDR3 nucleotides are TGCGCCAGCAGCCAGGGGAATTCACAGAATTATAATGAAAAACTGTTTTTT.

By sample fraction, this clone is medium-sized. The chain couples TRBV28 to TRBJ2-7, with 7 bases aligning to TRBD2. Germline V gene lookup returns CDR1 MDHEN and CDR2 SYDVKM. The CDR3 has 15 residues. The J segment lost 3 bases and the V segment lost 4 bases, leaving 9 bases of the junction unmatched. CDR3 bases: TGTGCCAGCAGTTCCTACAAACTAGCGAGCTACGAGCAGTACTTC. Translating it yields CASSSYKLASYEQYF.

This clone was found once. The chain links TRBV2 to TRBJ2-1; tentative D call: TRBD1 (5 bases). Per the germline V gene, CDR1 is SNHLY and CDR2 is FYNNEI. V gave up 1 base and J gave up 8 bases, with 6 bases separating them. There are 12 residues in the CDR3. The CDR3 region is CASSEVGDEQFF. The CDR3, as DNA: TGTGCCAGCAGTGAAGTAGGGGATGAGCAGTTCTTC.

This clone was seen a few times. This chain links TRBV27 with TRBJ2-2, with 10 bases fitting TRBD2. CDR1 and CDR2 from the germline V gene are MNHEY and SMNVEV (reference sequence). Trimming took 5 bases from V and 3 from J; bases not matched to a gene: 21. The CDR3 length is 21 residues. The CDR3 region is CASSPPFFIGSGGAHTGELFF. CDR3 in DNA: TGTGCCAGCAGTCCCCCCTTTTTTATAGGGAGCGGGGGGGCGCACACCGGGGAGCTGTTTTTT.

The chain is built from TRBV5-5 and TRBJ2-6, with 9 bases identical to TRBD1. With 1 base clipped from V and 3 bases from J, the junction kept 2 bases outside the gene matches. The CDR3 has 16 amino acids. In germline, CDR1 is SGHKS, CDR2 YYEKEE (reference sequence). In DNA, the CDR3 is TGTGCCAGCAGCTTGACAGGGGGCAATGGGGCCAACGTCCTGACTTTC. This gives the protein CASSLTGGNGANVLTF. The full variable domain, completed using reference TRBV5-5 and TRBJ2-6, is DAGVTQSPTHLIKTRGQQVTLRCSPISGHKSVSWYQQVLGQGPQFIFQYYEKEERGRGNFPDRFSARQFPNYSSELNVNALLLGDSALYLCASSLTGGNGANVLTFGAGSRLTVL.

The rearrangement joins TRBV7-6 to TRBJ2-1; D is possibly TRBD1 or TRBD2 (5 bases each). V dropped 4 bases and J dropped 8 bases, with 12 bases sitting between them. The CDR3 loop spans 13 amino acids. The germline gives CDR1 SGHVS, CDR2 FNYEAQ. In DNA form, the CDR3 reads TGTGCCAGCAGCTCCCCTAGCAGGGATGAGCAGTTCTTC. Its translation: CASSSPSRDEQFF.

This clone is hyperexpanded. The rearrangement links TRBV19 to TRBJ2-7; TRBD1 matches 8 bases. The junction had 2 bases not matched to a gene; V was cut back by 2 bases and J by 5 bases. The CDR3 contains 13 residues. The germline V gene has CDR1 LNHDA and CDR2 SQIVND (reference sequence). CDR3 coding DNA: TGTGCCAGTAGTATAACAGGGGGAGACGAGCAGTACTTC. Protein: CASSITGGDEQYF. Together with reference TRBV19 and TRBJ2-7, the CDR3 gives the full variable domain: DGGITQSPKYLFRKEGQNVTLSCEQNLNHDAMYWYRQDPGQGLRLIYYSQIVNDFQKGDIAEGYSVSREKKESFPLTVTSAQKNPTAFYLCASSITGGDEQYFGPGTRLTVT.

The chain combines TRBV11-2 with TRBJ2-3; D possibly uses TRBD1 or TRBD2 (6 bases each). Trimming left V 1 base short and J 3 bases short, with 11 bases between. Germline V gene data show CDR1 as SGHAT and CDR2 as FQNNGV. This CDR3 contains 15 residues. CDR3 DNA sequence: TGTGCCAGCAGCTTAGGGGGGGCCCTGACAGATACGCAGTATTTT. Amino acid sequence: CASSLGGALTDTQYF. Full variable domain (rest looked up from reference TRBV11-2 and TRBJ2-3): EAGVAQSPRYKIIEKRQSVAFWCNPISGHATLYWYQQILGQGPKLLIQFQNNGVVDDSQLPKDRFSAERLKGVDSTLKIQPAKLEDSAVYLCASSLGGALTDTQYFGPGTRLTVL.

Sample share makes this clone medium-sized. V gene TRBV5-1 combines with J gene TRBJ2-7; D ambiguous. Trimming removed 4 bases from V and 2 bases from J, with 13 bases in between. The CDR3 has 14 amino acids. Germline CDR1 reads SGHRS; CDR2 reads YFSETQ. The CDR3 region is CASSPGLDPYEQYF. The CDR3 coding sequence is TGCGCCAGCAGCCCCGGCCTGGACCCCTACGAGCAGTACTTC.